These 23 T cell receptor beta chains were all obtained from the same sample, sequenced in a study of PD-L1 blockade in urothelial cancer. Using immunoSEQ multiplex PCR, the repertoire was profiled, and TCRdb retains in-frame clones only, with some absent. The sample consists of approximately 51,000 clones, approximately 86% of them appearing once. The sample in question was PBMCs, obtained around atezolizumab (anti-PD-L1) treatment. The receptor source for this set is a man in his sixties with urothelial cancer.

DNA for the CDR3: TGTGCCAGCAGCTTGTTGTATCAGGGAAACTACGAGCAGTACTTC. Its translation: CASSLLYQGNYEQYF. The genes are TRBV5-4 and TRBJ2-7, with D possibly being TRBD1 (5 bases). V lost 1 base and J 3 bases, leaving 14 bases between the germline ends. The CDR3 length is 15 residues. Germline CDR1 reads SGHNT; CDR2 reads YYREEE (reference sequence).

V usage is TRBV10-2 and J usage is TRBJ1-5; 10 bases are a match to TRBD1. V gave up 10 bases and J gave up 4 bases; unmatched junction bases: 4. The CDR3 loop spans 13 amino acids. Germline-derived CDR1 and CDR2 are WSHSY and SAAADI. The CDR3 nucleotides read TGCGCCACCTCGGGACAGGGGAATCAGCCCCAGCATTTT. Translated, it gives CATSGQGNQPQHF.

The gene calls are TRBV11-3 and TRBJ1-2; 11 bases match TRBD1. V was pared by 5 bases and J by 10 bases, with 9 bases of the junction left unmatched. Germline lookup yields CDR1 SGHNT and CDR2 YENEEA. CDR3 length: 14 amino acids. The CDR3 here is CASSPRTGGDVYTF. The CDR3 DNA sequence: TGTGCCAGCAGCCCTAGGACAGGGGGCGATGTCTACACCTTC.

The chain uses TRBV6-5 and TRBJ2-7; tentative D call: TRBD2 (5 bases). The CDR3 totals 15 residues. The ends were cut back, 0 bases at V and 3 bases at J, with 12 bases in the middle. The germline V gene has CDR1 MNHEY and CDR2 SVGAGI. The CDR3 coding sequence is TGTGCCAGCAGTTACTCGATTGCGGGCGGCTACGAGCAGTACTTC. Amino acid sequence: CASSYSIAGGYEQYF.

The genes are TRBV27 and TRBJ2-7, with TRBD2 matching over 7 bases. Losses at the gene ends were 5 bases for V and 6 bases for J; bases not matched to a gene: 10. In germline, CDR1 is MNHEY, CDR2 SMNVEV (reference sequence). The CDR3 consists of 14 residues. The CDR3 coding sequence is TGTGCCAGCAGTCCCTTGGGGAGGGTCTCCGAGCAGTACTTC. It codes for CASSPLGRVSEQYF.

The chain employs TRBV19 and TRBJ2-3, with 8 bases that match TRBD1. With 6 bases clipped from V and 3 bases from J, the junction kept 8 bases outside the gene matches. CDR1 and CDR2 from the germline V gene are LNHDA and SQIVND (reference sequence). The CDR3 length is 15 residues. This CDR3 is CASSWGRGPTDTQYF. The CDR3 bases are TGTGCCAGTAGCTGGGGCAGGGGGCCGACAGATACGCAGTATTTT.

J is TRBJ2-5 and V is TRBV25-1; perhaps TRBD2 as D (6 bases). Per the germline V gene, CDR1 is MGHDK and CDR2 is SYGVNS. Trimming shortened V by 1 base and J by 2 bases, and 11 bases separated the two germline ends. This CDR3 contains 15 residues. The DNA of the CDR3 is TGTGCCAGCAGTGAATTCGGGGGAAGGCAAGAGACCCAGTACTTC. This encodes CASSEFGGRQETQYF.

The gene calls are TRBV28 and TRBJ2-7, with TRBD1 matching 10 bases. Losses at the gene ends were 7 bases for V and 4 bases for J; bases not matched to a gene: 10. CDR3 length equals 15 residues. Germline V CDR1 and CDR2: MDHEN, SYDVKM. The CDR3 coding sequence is TGTGCCAGCACCAAAATGCCGGGACAGGGGTACGAGCAGTACTTC. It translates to CASTKMPGQGYEQYF.

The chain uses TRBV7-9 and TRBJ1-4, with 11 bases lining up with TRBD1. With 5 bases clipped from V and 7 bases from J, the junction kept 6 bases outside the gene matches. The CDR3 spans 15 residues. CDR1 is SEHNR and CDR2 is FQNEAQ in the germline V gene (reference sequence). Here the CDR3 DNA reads TGTGCCAGCAGCCCTTGGACAGGGGGCGGTGAAAAACTGTTTTTT. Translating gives CASSPWTGGGEKLFF.

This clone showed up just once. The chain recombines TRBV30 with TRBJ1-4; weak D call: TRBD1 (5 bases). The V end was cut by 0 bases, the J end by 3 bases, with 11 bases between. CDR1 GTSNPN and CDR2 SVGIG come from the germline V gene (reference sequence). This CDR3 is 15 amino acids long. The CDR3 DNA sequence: TGTGCCTGGAGTGTGTCGCGGGGGGCTAATGAAAAACTGTTTTTT. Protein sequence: CAWSVSRGANEKLFF.

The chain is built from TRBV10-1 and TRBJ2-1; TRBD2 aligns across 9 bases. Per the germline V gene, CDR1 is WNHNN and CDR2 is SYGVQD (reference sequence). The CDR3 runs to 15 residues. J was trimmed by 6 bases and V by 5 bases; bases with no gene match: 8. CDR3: CASSRREGPGNEQFF. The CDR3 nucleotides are TGCGCCAGCAGTAGGCGGGAGGGCCCGGGCAATGAGCAGTTCTTC.

The CDR3: CASSGVEVGETEAFF. The CDR3 DNA is TGTGCCAGCTCGGGGGTAGAAGTGGGGGAGACTGAAGCTTTCTTT. V and J are TRBV27 and TRBJ1-1, with D perhaps matching TRBD1 (5 bases). The CDR3 spans 15 residues. V shed 8 bases and J shed 5 bases, with 21 bases lying between them. Germline V gives CDR1 MNHEY, CDR2 SMNVEV (reference sequence).

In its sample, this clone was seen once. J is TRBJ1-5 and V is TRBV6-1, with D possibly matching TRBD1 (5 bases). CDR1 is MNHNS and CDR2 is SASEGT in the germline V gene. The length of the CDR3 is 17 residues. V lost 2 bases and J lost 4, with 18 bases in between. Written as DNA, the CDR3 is TGTGCCAGCAGTGAATCAATGGCGGGGCAACGGAATCAGCCCCAGCATTTT. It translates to CASSESMAGQRNQPQHF.

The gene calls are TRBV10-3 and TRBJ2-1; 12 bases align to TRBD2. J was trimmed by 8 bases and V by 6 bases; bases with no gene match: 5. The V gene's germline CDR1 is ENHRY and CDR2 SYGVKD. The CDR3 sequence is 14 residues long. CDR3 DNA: TGTGCCATCAGCAGGACTAGCGGGGAGGATGAGCAGTTCTTC. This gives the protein CAISRTSGEDEQFF.

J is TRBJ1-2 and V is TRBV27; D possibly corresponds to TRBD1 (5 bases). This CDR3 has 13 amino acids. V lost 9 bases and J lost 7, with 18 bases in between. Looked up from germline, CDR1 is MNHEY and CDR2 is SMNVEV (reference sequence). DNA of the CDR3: TGTGCCAGTTCGTACCACAGGTATTCTGGCTACACCTTC. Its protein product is CASSYHRYSGYTF.

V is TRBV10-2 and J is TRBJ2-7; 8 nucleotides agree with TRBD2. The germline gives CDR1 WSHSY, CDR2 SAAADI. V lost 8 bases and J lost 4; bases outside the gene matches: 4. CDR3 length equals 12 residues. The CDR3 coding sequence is TGCGCCAGCGCCCGGGAGGGGTACGAGCAGTACTTC. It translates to CASAREGYEQYF.

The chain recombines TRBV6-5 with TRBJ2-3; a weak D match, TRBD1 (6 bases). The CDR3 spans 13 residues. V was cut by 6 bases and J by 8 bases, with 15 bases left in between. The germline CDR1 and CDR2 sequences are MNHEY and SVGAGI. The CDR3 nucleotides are TGTGCCAGCAGGGACCCAGGGGTTGGTACGCAGTATTTT. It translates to CASRDPGVGTQYF.

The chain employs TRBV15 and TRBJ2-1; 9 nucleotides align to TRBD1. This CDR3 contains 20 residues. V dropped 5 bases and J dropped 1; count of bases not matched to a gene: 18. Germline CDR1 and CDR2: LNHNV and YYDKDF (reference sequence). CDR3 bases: TGTGCCACCAGCCCACGGACAGGGGTTATCACCCGGAGGTCCTACAATGAGCAGTTCTTC. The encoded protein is CATSPRTGVITRRSYNEQFF.

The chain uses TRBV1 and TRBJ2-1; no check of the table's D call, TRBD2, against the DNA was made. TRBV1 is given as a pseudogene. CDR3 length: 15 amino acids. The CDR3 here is CTSSQGRGGRFEQFF. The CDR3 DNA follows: TGCACCAGCAGCCAAGGTCGGGGGGGCAGGTTTGAGCAGTTCTTC.

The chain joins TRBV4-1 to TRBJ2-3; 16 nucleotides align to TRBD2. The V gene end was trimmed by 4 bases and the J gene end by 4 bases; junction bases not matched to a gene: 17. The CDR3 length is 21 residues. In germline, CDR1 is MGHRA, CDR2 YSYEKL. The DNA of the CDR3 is TGCGCCAGCAGCCTCGGCCCGGGACTAGCGGGGGGGCTAACTCAATCAGATACGCAGTATTTT. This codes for CASSLGPGLAGGLTQSDTQYF.

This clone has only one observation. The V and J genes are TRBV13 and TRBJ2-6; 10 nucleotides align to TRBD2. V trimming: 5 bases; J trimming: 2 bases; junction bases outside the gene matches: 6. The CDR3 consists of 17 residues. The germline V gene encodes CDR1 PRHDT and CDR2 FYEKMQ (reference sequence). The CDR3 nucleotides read TGTGCCAGCAGCAGGACCGGGACTAGCGCTGGGGCCAACGTCCTGACTTTC. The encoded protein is CASSRTGTSAGANVLTF.

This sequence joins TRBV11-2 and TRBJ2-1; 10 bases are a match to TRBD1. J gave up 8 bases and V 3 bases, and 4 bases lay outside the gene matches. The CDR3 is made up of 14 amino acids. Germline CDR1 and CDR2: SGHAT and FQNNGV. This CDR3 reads CASSLDRGWDEQFF. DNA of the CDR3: TGTGCCAGCAGCTTGGACAGGGGGTGGGATGAGCAGTTCTTC.

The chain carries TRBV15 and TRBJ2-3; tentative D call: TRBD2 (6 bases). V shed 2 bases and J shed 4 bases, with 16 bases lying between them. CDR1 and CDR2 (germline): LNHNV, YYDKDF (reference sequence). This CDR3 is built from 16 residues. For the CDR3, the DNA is TGTGCCACCAGCAGACCGGGACTCCCTCACGCAGATACGCAGTATTTT. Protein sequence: CATSRPGLPHADTQYF. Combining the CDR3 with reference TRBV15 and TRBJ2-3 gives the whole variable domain DAMVIQNPRYQVTQFGKPVTLSCSQTLNHNVMYWYQQKSSQAPKLLFHYYDKDFNNEADTPDNFQSRRPNTSFCFLDIRSPGLGDTAMYLCATSRPGLPHADTQYFGPGTRLTVL.